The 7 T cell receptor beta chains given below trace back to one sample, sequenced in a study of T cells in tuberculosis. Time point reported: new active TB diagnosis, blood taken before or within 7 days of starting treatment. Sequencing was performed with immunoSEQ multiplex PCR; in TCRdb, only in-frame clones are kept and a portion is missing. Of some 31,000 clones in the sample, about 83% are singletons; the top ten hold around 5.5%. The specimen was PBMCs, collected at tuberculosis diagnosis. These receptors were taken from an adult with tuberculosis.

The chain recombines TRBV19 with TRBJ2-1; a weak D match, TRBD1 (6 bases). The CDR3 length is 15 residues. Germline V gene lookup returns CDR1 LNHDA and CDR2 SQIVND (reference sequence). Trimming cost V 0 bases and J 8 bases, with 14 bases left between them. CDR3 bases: TGTGCCAGTAGTATAGATCTCAGGGGCTTGGATGAGCAGTTCTTC. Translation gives CASSIDLRGLDEQFF. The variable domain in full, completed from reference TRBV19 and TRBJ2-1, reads DGGITQSPKYLFRKEGQNVTLSCEQNLNHDAMYWYRQDPGQGLRLIYYSQIVNDFQKGDIAEGYSVSREKKESFPLTVTSAQKNPTAFYLCASSIDLRGLDEQFFGPGTRLTVL.

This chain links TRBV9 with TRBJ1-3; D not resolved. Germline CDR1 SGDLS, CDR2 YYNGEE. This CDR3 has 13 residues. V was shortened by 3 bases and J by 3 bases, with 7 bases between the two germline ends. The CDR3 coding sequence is TGTGCCAGCAGCGGGAGAGATGGAAACACCATATATTTT. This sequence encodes CASSGRDGNTIYF.

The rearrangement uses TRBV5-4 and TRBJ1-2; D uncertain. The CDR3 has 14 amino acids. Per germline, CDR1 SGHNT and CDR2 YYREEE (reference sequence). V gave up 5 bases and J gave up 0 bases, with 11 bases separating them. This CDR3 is CASSFGLANYGYTF. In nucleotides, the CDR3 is TGTGCCAGCAGTTTCGGGTTGGCTAACTATGGCTACACCTTC.

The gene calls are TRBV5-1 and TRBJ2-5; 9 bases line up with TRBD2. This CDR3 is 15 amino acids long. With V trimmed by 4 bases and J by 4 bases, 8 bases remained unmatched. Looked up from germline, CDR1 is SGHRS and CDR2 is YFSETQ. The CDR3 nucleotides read TGCGCCAGCAGCGCGGCTAGCGGGGTGGGAGAGACCCAGTACTTC. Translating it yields CASSAASGVGETQYF.

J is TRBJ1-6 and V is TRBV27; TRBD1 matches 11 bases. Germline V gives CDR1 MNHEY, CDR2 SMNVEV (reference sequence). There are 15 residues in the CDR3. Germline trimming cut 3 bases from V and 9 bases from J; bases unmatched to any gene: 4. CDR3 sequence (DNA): TGTGCCAGCAGTTTGGGACAGGGGGGGAGTTCACCCCTCCACTTT. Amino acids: CASSLGQGGSSPLHF.

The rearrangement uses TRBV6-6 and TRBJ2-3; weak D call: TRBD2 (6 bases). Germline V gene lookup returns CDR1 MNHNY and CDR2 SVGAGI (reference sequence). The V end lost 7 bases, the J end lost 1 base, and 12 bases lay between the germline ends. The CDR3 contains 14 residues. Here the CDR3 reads CASTGTGGTDTQYF. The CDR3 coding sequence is TGTGCCAGCACCGGCACGGGGGGCACAGATACGCAGTATTTT.

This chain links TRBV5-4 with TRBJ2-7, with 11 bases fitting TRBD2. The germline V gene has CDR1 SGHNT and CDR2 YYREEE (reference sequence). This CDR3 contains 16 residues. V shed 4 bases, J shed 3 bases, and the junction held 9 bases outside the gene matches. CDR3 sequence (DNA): TGTGCCAGCAGCCCGGACGGACTAGCGGGCAACTACGAGCAGTACTTC. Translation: CASSPDGLAGNYEQYF.